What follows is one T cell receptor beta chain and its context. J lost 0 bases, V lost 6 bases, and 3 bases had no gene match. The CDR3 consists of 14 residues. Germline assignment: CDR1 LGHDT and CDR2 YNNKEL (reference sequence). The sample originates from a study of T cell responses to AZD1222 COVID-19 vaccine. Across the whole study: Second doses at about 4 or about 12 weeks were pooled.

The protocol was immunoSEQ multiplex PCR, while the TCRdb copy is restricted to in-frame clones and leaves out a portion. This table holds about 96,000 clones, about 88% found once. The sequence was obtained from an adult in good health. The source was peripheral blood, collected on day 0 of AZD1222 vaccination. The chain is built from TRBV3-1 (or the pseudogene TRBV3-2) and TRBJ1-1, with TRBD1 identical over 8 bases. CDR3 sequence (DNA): TGTGCCAGCAGGACAGGGGCTGTGAACACTGAAGCTTTCTTT. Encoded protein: CASRTGAVNTEAFF.